This T cell receptor (beta chain) is drawn from a study of spatial heterogeneity in lung cancer. Study-level background: The correlation between TCR transcript counts in tumor regions and a T cell module score from matched bulk RNA-seq was strong.

Whole-study results and caveats: Mutation counts in tumors were tracked by counts of expanded intratumoral alpha and beta TCRs.

CDR1 is SQVTM and CDR2 is ANQGSEA in the germline V gene. V was cut by 4 bases and J by 3 bases, with 10 bases left in between. This CDR3 region has 12 residues. TCRdb re-derived calls from the 5' RACE reads in MiXCR, one entry per CDR3 protein. The profile covers about 24,000 distinct CDR3 sequences, with roughly 10% appearing a single time and roughly 8% taken by the ten largest. This clonotype was seen many times. The target antigen is unknown. Regarding time point: sample taken at primary tumor resection. Donation came from around 77 patients with untreated early-stage non-small cell lung cancer. This specimen was lung tumor tissue, taken at surgery. The V and J genes are TRBV29-1 and TRBJ2-7; D unclear. The clonotype was recovered from a male donor with early-stage non-small cell lung cancer. CDR3 nucleotide sequence: TGCAGCGTTGGTCCCCGAGACTACGAGCAGTACTTC. Its translation is CSVGPRDYEQYF.